This passage covers 10 T cell receptor beta chains from one sample sequenced in a study of vaccination and CD4 T cells after COVID-19. Time point reported: late sampling 161 to 241 days after vaccination in three convalescent patients. Specified treatment: roughly 10-day PBMC culture with coronavirus spike peptide pools or control peptides (ViraFEST assay). CD4+ T cells that had been cultured provided DNA sequenced with the Oncomine TCR Beta short-read assay. TCRdb reprocessed the PCR reads via MiXCR and lists one record per CDR3 protein. The sample shows approximately 21,000 distinct CDR3 sequences, 43% of them seen only once. Their antigens are not known. Sequencing used CD4+ T cells from blood, cultured in vitro, obtained about 7 months after SARS-CoV-2 vaccination. The receptor set was obtained from a human donor who had recovered from COVID-19.

This clonotype occurred a few times. CDR3 DNA sequence: TGCAGTGCTCCACGTTCAGACTCCCCGAACACCGGGGAGCTGTTTTTT. It codes for CSAPRSDSPNTGELFF. The V call is TRBV20-1, the J call TRBJ2-2, with unresolved D. Germline V gives CDR1 DFQATT, CDR2 SNEGSKA (reference sequence). The V and J ends lost 5 bases and 0 bases respectively, with 16 bases between them. The CDR3 extends over 16 amino acids.

This clonotype was counted between two and nine times. The chain links TRBV28 to TRBJ1-2; TRBD1 is a possible D gene (6 bases). Germline assignment: CDR1 MDHEN and CDR2 SYDVKM. This CDR3 is built from 16 residues. V was trimmed by 5 bases and J by 0 bases, leaving 16 bases between them. CDR3 sequence reads: CASSDSWDTANYGYTF. CDR3 coding DNA: TGTGCCAGCAGTGACTCTTGGGACACAGCTAACTATGGCTACACCTTC.

The chain has TRBV7-8 and TRBJ1-1; D might be TRBD1 (5 bases). Trimming stripped 5 bases from V and 4 bases from J, with 17 bases between. Looked up from germline, CDR1 is SGHVS and CDR2 is FQNEAQ. The CDR3 spans 15 residues. CDR3 in amino acids: CASSPSGRGGTEAFF. The CDR3 region has the DNA TGTGCCAGCAGCCCTAGTGGGCGGGGGGGCACTGAAGCTTTCTTT.

The rearrangement uses TRBV27 and TRBJ1-2, with no clear D. Per germline, CDR1 MNHEY and CDR2 SMNVEV (reference sequence). The CDR3 extends over 14 amino acids. V lost 6 bases to trimming and J lost 0 bases, with 11 bases between them. In DNA, the CDR3 is TGTGCCAGCAGCCTACAAGGAGCTAACTATGGCTACACCTTC. Protein product: CASSLQGANYGYTF.

This clonotype was detected a few times. The chain couples TRBV10-2 to TRBJ2-5, with D possibly matching TRBD1 (6 bases). The CDR3 is made up of 14 amino acids. The germline CDR1 and CDR2 sequences are WSHSY and SAAADI. Trimming removed 5 bases from V and 2 bases from J, with 12 bases in between. The CDR3 region is CASSLQGPQETQYF. The CDR3 coding sequence is TGCGCCAGCAGTTTACAGGGACCTCAAGAGACCCAGTACTTC.

In DNA, the CDR3 is TGTGCCAGCAGACTAGCGGAACACACAGATACGCAGTATTTT. Translating it yields CASRLAEHTDTQYF. This chain uses TRBV2 with TRBJ2-3, with 8 bases that match TRBD2. Germline V gene lookup returns CDR1 SNHLY and CDR2 FYNNEI. The CDR3 runs 14 residues. The V segment lost 6 bases and the J segment 2 bases; nucleotides outside the gene matches: 4.

The rearrangement uses TRBV27 and TRBJ1-5; no firm D call. Per the germline V gene, CDR1 is MNHEY and CDR2 is SMNVEV (reference sequence). This CDR3 comprises 11 residues. Between the trimmed V and J ends, which lost 5 bases and 3 bases, there was a span of 2 bases. CDR3 nucleotides: TGTGCCAGCAGTCTCAATCAGCCCCAGCATTTT. This translates into CASSLNQPQHF.

The rearrangement uses TRBV6-1 and TRBJ2-5, with TRBD2 matching over 14 bases. The CDR3 is made up of 17 amino acids. Losses at the gene ends were 10 bases for V and 5 bases for J; bases not matched to a gene: 15. Germline CDR1 MNHNS, CDR2 SASEGT. CDR3 DNA sequence: TGTGCCACATCGGGAGGGGGGACTAGCGGGAGCATGGAGACCCAGTACTTC. Residues: CATSGGGTSGSMETQYF.

This clonotype was counted only a few times. The chain carries TRBV6-2 or TRBV6-3 and TRBJ1-2; D is unclear. The CDR3 loop spans 14 amino acids. CDR1 is MNHEY, CDR2 SVGEGT, per germline. The germline V and J ends were trimmed by 4 bases and 3 bases, with 12 bases remaining between them. The CDR3 nucleotides are TGTGCCAGCAGTTCTTACCGGGATCACTATGGCTACACCTTC. Translation gives CASSSYRDHYGYTF.

A few counts support this clonotype. The chain joins TRBV7-9 to TRBJ1-2; 10 nucleotides align to TRBD1. CDR3 length equals 16 residues. The germline V gene has CDR1 SEHNR and CDR2 FQNEAQ (reference sequence). J was trimmed by 0 bases and V by 4 bases; bases with no gene match: 5. The chain's CDR3 is CASSSRGTGANYGYTF. The CDR3 DNA is TGTGCCAGCAGCTCTAGGGGGACAGGGGCTAACTATGGCTACACCTTC.